This T cell receptor beta chain was obtained from a study of tumor and adjacent non-tumor tissue in lung cancer. Study observations and caveats: Top 100 clones took a larger repertoire share in normal lung. Higher tumor TCR diversity was associated with shorter survival.

The template was RNA from unsorted bulk tissue. Distant lung tissue was collected more than 3 cm away from the tumor edge. Concerning this clonotype itself: Its matching antigen is unknown. A junction end diverges from the germline sequence, so it may reflect a read error.

CDR1 is MGHRA and CDR2 is YSYEKL in the germline V gene. This CDR3 is built from 13 residues. TCRbeta libraries were built with three rounds of nested PCR, modified from ARM-PCR. TCRdb reanalysed the multiplex PCR reads using MiXCR and keeps one entry per CDR3 protein. The table lists 90,000 to 100,000 distinct CDR3 sequences, 80% of them singletons, with roughly 33% in the top ten. The TCR originated in a man in his 60s with small cell lung cancer. The V gene is TRBV4-1, the J gene TRBJ1-5; D might be TRBD1 (6 bases). Material: distant non-tumor lung tissue. CDR3 nucleotides: TGTGCCAGCAGCCAGGGGACGTATCAGCCCCAGCATTTT. Its protein is CASSQGTYQPQHF.